Each of the 28 T cell receptor beta chains below was sequenced from the same sample in a study of tumour-infiltrating T cells in Burkitt lymphoma. Clones were sequenced by immunoSEQ multiplex PCR, and TCRdb holds only the in-frame ones, with some missing. The sample has approximately 46,000 clones; around 32% are singletons. The sample taken for sequencing was tumor tissue. The receptor source for this set is a human donor with Burkitt lymphoma.

The chain joins TRBV9 to TRBJ2-2; D not resolved. V lost 3 bases, J lost 4 bases, and 7 bases lay in between. This CDR3 spans 13 amino acids. Germline CDR1 and CDR2: SGDLS and YYNGEE. The CDR3 reads CASSATGTGELFF. The CDR3 region has the DNA TGTGCCAGCAGCGCCACGGGCACCGGGGAGCTGTTTTTT.

The chain joins TRBV7-9 to TRBJ2-1; 13 nucleotides agree with TRBD2. Germline lookup yields CDR1 SEHNR and CDR2 FQNEAQ (reference sequence). The CDR3 is made up of 16 amino acids. J gave up 5 bases and V 5 bases, and 6 bases lay outside the gene matches. CDR3 DNA sequence: TGTGCCAGCAGCCCGGGGACTAGCGGGGCCCACAATGAGCAGTTCTTC. Its translation: CASSPGTSGAHNEQFF.

The V call is TRBV10-3, the J call TRBJ2-7, with 7 bases matching TRBD2. Germline values: CDR1 ENHRY, CDR2 SYGVKD. The CDR3 has 14 amino acids. Trimming removed 7 bases from V and 0 bases from J; junction bases left unmatched: 6. The CDR3 reads CAINGGGSSYEQYF. The CDR3 DNA reads TGTGCCATCAATGGCGGGGGTAGCTCCTACGAGCAGTACTTC.

This clone was detected only a few times. One end of the junction fails to match germline, which may point to a read error. The gene calls are TRBV29-1 and TRBJ2-1; D tentatively reads TRBD1 or TRBD2 (5 bases each). Germline V CDR1 and CDR2: SQVTM, ANQGSEA. The CDR3 sequence is 14 residues long. The CDR3 DNA reads as TGCAGCGCTGAAACCGGGACGAAAAAGAATGAGCAGTTCTTC. It codes for CSAETGTKKNEQFF.

This clone was seen more than once but under ten times. V gene TRBV30 combines with J gene TRBJ1-1; possible D gene TRBD1, 5 bases. The germline V gene has CDR1 GTSNPN and CDR2 SVGIG (reference sequence). The CDR3 covers 12 residues. V shed 3 bases and J shed 8 bases, with 13 bases lying between them. CDR3 region: CAWSGFTGEAFF. CDR3 in DNA: TGTGCCTGGAGCGGCTTTACAGGCGAAGCTTTCTTT. Drawing the rest from reference TRBV30 and TRBJ1-1, the complete variable domain is SQTIHQWPATLVQPVGSPLSLECTVEGTSNPNLYWYRQAAGRGLQLLFYSVGIGQISSEVPQNLSASRPQDRQFILSSKKLLLSDSGFYLCAWSGFTGEAFFGQGTRLTVV.

This clone turned up a few times. The CDR3 sequence: CASPRDRGEQYF. Here the CDR3 DNA reads TGTGCCAGCCCCAGGGACAGGGGCGAGCAGTACTTC. The chain couples TRBV27 to TRBJ2-7; 10 bases fit TRBD1. Trimming took 8 bases from V and 6 from J; bases not matched to a gene: 4. CDR1 is MNHEY and CDR2 is SMNVEV in the germline V gene (reference sequence). The CDR3 spans 12 residues.

There are a few counts of this clone. V usage is TRBV10-1 and J usage is TRBJ1-1; D not certain. This CDR3 spans 13 amino acids. Trimming removed 9 bases at V and 1 base at J, with 12 bases between. The germline gives CDR1 WNHNN, CDR2 SYGVQD (reference sequence). This chain's CDR3 is CARTPDQNTEAFF. CDR3 DNA sequence: TGCGCCAGGACCCCAGACCAGAACACTGAAGCTTTCTTT.

The gene calls are TRBV7-8 and TRBJ1-3; D unresolved. Trimming removed 3 bases from V and 0 bases from J, with 9 bases in between. From germline, CDR1 is SGHVS and CDR2 FQNEAQ. This CDR3 has 15 residues. CDR3 in amino acids: CASSLGGNSGNTIYF. The DNA for the CDR3 is TGTGCCAGCAGCTTGGGTGGAAACTCTGGAAACACCATATATTTT.

The chain has TRBV14 and TRBJ1-6; 8 bases map to TRBD1. There are 15 residues in the CDR3. Per the germline V gene, CDR1 is SGHDN and CDR2 is FVKESK. The J segment lost 7 bases and the V segment lost 4 bases, leaving 6 bases of the junction unmatched. The CDR3 reads CASSLLRQGNSPLHF. The CDR3 nucleotides read TGTGCCAGCAGCCTGCTGAGACAGGGGAATTCACCCCTCCACTTT.

The chain employs TRBV2 and TRBJ1-1; the D gene is possibly TRBD1 (5 bases). The CDR3 totals 11 residues. The germline V gene has CDR1 SNHLY and CDR2 FYNNEI. The V end was cut by 6 bases, the J end by 11 bases, with 13 bases between. The CDR3 region has the DNA TGTGCCAGCAGAAAACAGGATTGGGCTTTCTTT. As protein: CASRKQDWAFF.

This clone showed up just a few times. The chain carries TRBV13 and TRBJ2-1, with 7 bases that match TRBD1. Germline loops: CDR1 PRHDT, CDR2 FYEKMQ (reference sequence). This CDR3 has 15 residues. J lost 7 bases, V lost 4 bases, and 10 bases had no gene match. This chain's CDR3 is CASSSTGEPLNEQFF. CDR3 DNA: TGTGCCAGCAGCTCCACAGGGGAACCCCTAAATGAGCAGTTCTTC.

The chain carries TRBV19 and TRBJ2-3; 9 bases fit TRBD2. The V and J ends lost 9 bases and 1 base, in that order; junction bases with no gene match: 2. The CDR3 length is 13 residues. CDR1 LNHDA and CDR2 SQIVND come from the germline V gene (reference sequence). The CDR3 protein is CASRLAGTDTQYF. The CDR3 DNA follows: TGTGCCAGCCGACTAGCGGGCACAGATACGCAGTATTTT.

This clone was counted only a few times. The V gene is TRBV7-9, the J gene TRBJ1-2, with a possible D match to TRBD1 (6 bases). The CDR3 is 13 amino acids. Germline CDR1 is SEHNR and CDR2 is FQNEAQ (reference sequence). Trimming took off 5 bases at V and 6 bases at J, with 13 bases between the two ends. The CDR3 sequence: CASSPGRGHGYTF. The DNA for the CDR3 is TGTGCCAGCAGCCCCGGCAGGGGCCATGGCTACACCTTC.

The V call is TRBV29-1, the J call TRBJ2-7, with a tentative D call TRBD1 (6 bases). Germline assignment: CDR1 SQVTM and CDR2 ANQGSEA. The CDR3 extends over 12 amino acids. The V end lost 6 bases, the J end lost 6 bases, and 15 bases lay between the germline ends. The CDR3 spells CSVTGTIAEQYF. The CDR3 DNA is TGCAGCGTAACCGGGACAATAGCCGAGCAGTACTTC.

The CDR3 region is CASSQHRASGNTIYF. CDR3 DNA sequence: TGCGCCAGCAGCCAGCACAGGGCTTCTGGAAACACCATATATTTT. The V call is TRBV4-3, the J call TRBJ1-3, with D possibly being TRBD1 (6 bases). This CDR3 region has 15 residues. The V gene's germline CDR1 is LGHNA and CDR2 YSLEER. V lost 3 bases, J lost 1 base, and 10 bases lay in between.

In its sample, this clone was seen once. The chain employs TRBV9 and TRBJ2-3; D is unresolved. CDR1 is SGDLS, CDR2 YYNGEE, per germline. Trimming left V 7 bases short and J 5 bases short, with 5 bases between. This CDR3 is 10 amino acids long. The CDR3 spells CASSGDTQYF. DNA of the CDR3: TGTGCCAGCTCCGGAGATACGCAGTATTTT.

This clone was detected a few times. The chain couples TRBV10-3 to TRBJ2-1, with 9 bases lining up with TRBD1. V lost 4 bases, J lost 7 bases, and 14 bases stayed unmatched. In germline, CDR1 is ENHRY, CDR2 SYGVKD. The CDR3 is made up of 17 amino acids. CDR3 bases: TGTGCCATCAGTGGGGAGTTATGGGGACAGGGCGGGAATGAGCAGTTCTTC. It encodes CAISGELWGQGGNEQFF.

In its sample, this clone was seen a few times. J is TRBJ2-7 and V is TRBV5-1; the match to TRBD2 covers 15 bases. The V and J ends lost 5 bases and 3 bases, in that order; junction bases with no gene match: 6. This CDR3 region has 16 residues. Germline loops: CDR1 SGHRS, CDR2 YFSETQ. The CDR3 nucleotides read TGCGCCAGCAGTCCCGGACTAGCGGGGGGGGTCTACGAGCAGTACTTC. Residues: CASSPGLAGGVYEQYF.

This clone occurred a few times. The chain uses TRBV5-1 and TRBJ2-5; a possible D gene is TRBD1 (6 bases). The CDR3 sequence is 15 residues long. The V end lost 0 bases, the J end lost 5 bases, and 14 bases lay between the germline ends. The germline gives CDR1 SGHRS, CDR2 YFSETQ. The CDR3 is CASSLGDTPLETQYF. As DNA, the CDR3 is TGCGCCAGCAGCTTGGGGGACACACCCTTGGAGACCCAGTACTTC.

J is TRBJ1-6 and V is TRBV5-1; D gene unclear. Germline CDR1 SGHRS, CDR2 YFSETQ. This CDR3 has 14 amino acids. V was pared by 0 bases and J by 10 bases, with 11 bases between. The DNA of the CDR3 is TGCGCCAGCAGCTTGGAGGGTGCGAAATCACCCCTCCACTTT. Its protein product is CASSLEGAKSPLHF.

The rearrangement joins TRBV6-5 to TRBJ1-2, with a tentative D call TRBD1 (5 bases). The CDR3 runs to 11 residues. V was cut by 2 bases and J by 7 bases, with 5 bases left in between. CDR1 and CDR2 (germline): MNHEY, SVGAGI. DNA of the CDR3: TGTGCCAGCAGTTACCAGGGTGGCTACACCTTC. It is translated as CASSYQGGYTF.

The chain joins TRBV29-1 to TRBJ1-1; 7 bases are shared with TRBD1. Germline CDR1 SQVTM, CDR2 ANQGSEA. The CDR3 covers 13 residues. V gave up 7 bases and J gave up 3 bases; unmatched junction bases: 8. The CDR3 DNA sequence: TGCAGCGCCGCGCGGGACAGCGACACTGAAGCTTTCTTT. It is translated as CSAARDSDTEAFF.

The chain has TRBV7-2 and TRBJ1-1, with D maybe TRBD1 (5 bases). V was pared by 3 bases and J by 4 bases, with 15 bases between. Germline V gene sequence: CDR1 SGHTA, CDR2 FQGNSA. This CDR3 contains 15 residues. The DNA of the CDR3 is TGTGCCAGCAGCTTGGGGGGGGTCCCAACCACTGAAGCTTTCTTT. It specifies CASSLGGVPTTEAFF. The whole variable domain, remainder taken from reference TRBV7-2 and TRBJ1-1, is GAGVSQSPSNKVTEKGKDVELRCDPISGHTALYWYRQSLGQGLEFLIYFQGNSAPDKSGLPSDRFSAERTGGSVSTLTIQRTQQEDSAVYLCASSLGGVPTTEAFFGQGTRLTVV.

This sequence joins TRBV7-2 and TRBJ2-3; 8 bases agree with TRBD2. The CDR3 runs to 15 residues. CDR1 is SGHTA, CDR2 FQGNSA, per germline. After removal of 1 base from V and 4 bases from J, the junction contained 4 bases not matched to a gene. CDR3 protein: CASSLGGLAPDTQYF. CDR3 sequence (DNA): TGTGCCAGCAGCTTAGGAGGACTAGCCCCAGATACGCAGTATTTT.

The chain recombines TRBV20-1 with TRBJ2-7, with D unclear. From germline, CDR1 is DFQATT and CDR2 SNEGSKA (reference sequence). The CDR3 contains 11 residues. The V and J ends lost 5 bases and 4 bases respectively, with 9 bases between them. The CDR3 nucleotides are TGCAGTGCTTTACCCGGGTACGAGCAGTACTTC. Residues: CSALPGYEQYF.

CDR3 DNA sequence: TGCGCCAGCAGCCAAGATAGTGGCTACACCTTC. The encoded protein is CASSQDSGYTF. This chain joins TRBV5-1 and TRBJ1-2, with D uncertain. The length of the CDR3 is 11 residues. Germline lookup yields CDR1 SGHRS and CDR2 YFSETQ. V was trimmed by 4 bases and J by 7 bases, leaving 8 bases between them.

V is TRBV7-9 and J is TRBJ1-1; 7 bases fit TRBD1. CDR1 is SEHNR, CDR2 FQNEAQ, per germline (reference sequence). This CDR3 contains 15 residues. The J segment lost 2 bases and the V segment lost 1 base, leaving 4 bases of the junction unmatched. CDR3 sequence reads: CASSLGTGFNTEAFF. The CDR3 bases are TGTGCCAGCAGCTTAGGGACAGGTTTTAACACTGAAGCTTTCTTT.

A few counts support this clone. The gene calls are TRBV11-2 and TRBJ1-1; 7 bases line up with TRBD1. Per the germline V gene, CDR1 is SGHAT and CDR2 is FQNNGV. This CDR3 spans 14 amino acids. V shed 5 bases and J 5 bases; nucleotides not matched to a gene: 8. This CDR3 reads CASSPQGGRTEAFF. Here the CDR3 DNA reads TGTGCCAGCAGCCCGCAGGGGGGTCGAACTGAAGCTTTCTTT.